The present T cell receptor beta chain was sequenced within a study of glioma-infiltrating T cells after dendritic cell vaccination. V dropped 6 bases and J dropped 1 base, with 12 bases sitting between them. The CDR3 is 13 residues long. Germline V gives CDR1 SQVTM, CDR2 ANQGSEA. As for time point: after dendritic cell vaccination, including at tumor progression/relapse. Blood PBMC samples: pre-vaccination, two weeks post third vaccination, and at tumor progression. Amplification used 60 V beta primers and 13 J beta primers. The table came from immunoSEQ multiplex PCR; TCRdb's copy has only in-frame clones and leaves some out. The sample carries 85,000 to 100,000 clones, around 85% recorded once.

This chain uses TRBV29-1 with TRBJ1-1; tentatively, D is TRBD1 (5 bases). This sequence originates from a human donor with glioblastoma. The sequenced sample was blood, obtained after dendritic cell vaccination. The CDR3 DNA follows: TGCAGCGTCCAGAGTACAGGGAACACTGAAGCTTTCTTT. Its translation: CSVQSTGNTEAFF.